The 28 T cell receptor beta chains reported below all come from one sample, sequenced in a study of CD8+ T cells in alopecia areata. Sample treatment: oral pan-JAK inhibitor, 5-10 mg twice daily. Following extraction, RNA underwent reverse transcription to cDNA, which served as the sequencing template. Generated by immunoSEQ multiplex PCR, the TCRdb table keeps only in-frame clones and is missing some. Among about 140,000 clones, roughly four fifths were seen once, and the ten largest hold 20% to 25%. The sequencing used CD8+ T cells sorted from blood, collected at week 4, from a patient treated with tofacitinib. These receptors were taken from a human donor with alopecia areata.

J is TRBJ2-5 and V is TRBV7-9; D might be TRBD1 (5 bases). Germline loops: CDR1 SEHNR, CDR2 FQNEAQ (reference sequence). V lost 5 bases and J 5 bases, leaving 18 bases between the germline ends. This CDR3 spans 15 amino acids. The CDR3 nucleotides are TGTGCCAGCAGCGCCGGTCGGATGGACACGGAGACCCAGTACTTC. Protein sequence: CASSAGRMDTETQYF.

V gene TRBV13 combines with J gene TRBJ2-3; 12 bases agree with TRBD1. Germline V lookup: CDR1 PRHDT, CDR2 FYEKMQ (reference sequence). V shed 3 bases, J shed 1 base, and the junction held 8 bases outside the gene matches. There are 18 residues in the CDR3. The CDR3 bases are TGTGCCAGCAGCTTGGGGACAGGGGGCATTCGCGGCACAGATACGCAGTATTTT. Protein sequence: CASSLGTGGIRGTDTQYF. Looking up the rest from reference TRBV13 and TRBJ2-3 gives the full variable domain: AAGVIQSPRHLIKEKRETATLKCYPIPRHDTVYWYQQGPGQDPQFLISFYEKMQSDKGSIPDRFSAQQFSDYHSELNMSSLELGDSALYFCASSLGTGGIRGTDTQYFGPGTRLTVL.

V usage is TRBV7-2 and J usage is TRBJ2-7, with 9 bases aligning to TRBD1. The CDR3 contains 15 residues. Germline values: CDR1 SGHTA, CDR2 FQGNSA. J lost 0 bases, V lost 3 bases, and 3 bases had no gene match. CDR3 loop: CASSFGQGSSYEQYF. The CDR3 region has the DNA TGTGCCAGCAGCTTTGGACAGGGGAGCTCCTACGAGCAGTACTTC.

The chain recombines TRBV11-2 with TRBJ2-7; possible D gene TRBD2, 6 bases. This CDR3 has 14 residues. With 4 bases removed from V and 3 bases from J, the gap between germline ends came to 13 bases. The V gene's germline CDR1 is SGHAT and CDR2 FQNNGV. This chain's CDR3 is CASSSWWGDYEQYF. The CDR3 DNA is TGTGCCAGCAGCTCCTGGTGGGGGGACTACGAGCAGTACTTC.

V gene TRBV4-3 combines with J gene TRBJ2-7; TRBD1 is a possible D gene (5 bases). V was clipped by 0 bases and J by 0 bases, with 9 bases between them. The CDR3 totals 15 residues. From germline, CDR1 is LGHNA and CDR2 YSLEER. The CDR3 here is CASSQEAGNSYEQYF. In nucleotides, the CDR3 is TGCGCCAGCAGCCAAGAGGCAGGGAACTCCTACGAGCAGTACTTC.

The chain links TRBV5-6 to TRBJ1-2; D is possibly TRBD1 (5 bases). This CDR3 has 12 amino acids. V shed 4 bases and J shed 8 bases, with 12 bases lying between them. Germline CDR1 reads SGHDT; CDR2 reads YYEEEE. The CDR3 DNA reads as TGTGCCAGCAGCCCCGGGACCCAGGGCTACACCTTC. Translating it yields CASSPGTQGYTF.

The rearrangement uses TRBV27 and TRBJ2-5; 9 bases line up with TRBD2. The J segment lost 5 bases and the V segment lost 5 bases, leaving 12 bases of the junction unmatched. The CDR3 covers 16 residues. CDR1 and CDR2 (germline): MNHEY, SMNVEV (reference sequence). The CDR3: CASSVKSGTSTETQYF. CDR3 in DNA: TGTGCCAGCAGTGTAAAGTCCGGGACTAGCACCGAGACCCAGTACTTC.

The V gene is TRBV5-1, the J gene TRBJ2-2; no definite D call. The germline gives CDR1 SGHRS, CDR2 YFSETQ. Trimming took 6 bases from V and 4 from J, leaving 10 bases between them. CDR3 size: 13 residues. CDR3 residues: CASNPWGTGELFF. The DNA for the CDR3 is TGCGCCAGCAACCCTTGGGGCACCGGGGAGCTGTTTTTT.

In DNA form, the CDR3 reads TGCGCCAGCAGCTTCTGGACAGGAGGTCTGGGAGAGACCCAGTACTTC. Its translation: CASSFWTGGLGETQYF. The chain employs TRBV5-1 and TRBJ2-5; 7 bases match TRBD1. The germline CDR1 and CDR2 sequences are SGHRS and YFSETQ. The V and J ends lost 2 bases and 4 bases, in that order; junction bases with no gene match: 11. The CDR3 loop spans 16 amino acids.

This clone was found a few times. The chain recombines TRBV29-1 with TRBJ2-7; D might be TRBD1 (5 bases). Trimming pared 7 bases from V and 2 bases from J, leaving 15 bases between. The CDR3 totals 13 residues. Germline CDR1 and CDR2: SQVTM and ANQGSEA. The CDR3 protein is CSAGEGVAYEQYF. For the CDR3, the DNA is TGCAGCGCTGGGGAAGGGGTTGCCTACGAGCAGTACTTC.

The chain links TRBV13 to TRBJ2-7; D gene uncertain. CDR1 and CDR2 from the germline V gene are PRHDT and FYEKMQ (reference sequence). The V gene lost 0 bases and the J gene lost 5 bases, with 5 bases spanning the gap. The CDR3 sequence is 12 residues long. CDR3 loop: CASSLGPNEQYF. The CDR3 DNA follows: TGTGCCAGCAGCTTAGGCCCGAACGAGCAGTACTTC.

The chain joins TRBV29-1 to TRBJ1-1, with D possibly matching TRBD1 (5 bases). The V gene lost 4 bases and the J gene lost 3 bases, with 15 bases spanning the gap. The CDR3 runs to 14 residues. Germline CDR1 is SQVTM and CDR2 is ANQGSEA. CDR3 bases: TGCAGCGTTGGGGTCGGGGGTGACGACACTGAAGCTTTCTTT. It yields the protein CSVGVGGDDTEAFF.

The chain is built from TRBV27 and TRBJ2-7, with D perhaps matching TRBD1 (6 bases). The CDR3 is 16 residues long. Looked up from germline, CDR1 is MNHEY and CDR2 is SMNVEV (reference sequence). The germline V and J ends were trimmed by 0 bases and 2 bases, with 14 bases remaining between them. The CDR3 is CASSLSPRTVPYEQYF. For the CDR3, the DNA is TGTGCCAGCAGTTTATCGCCGCGGACAGTTCCCTACGAGCAGTACTTC.

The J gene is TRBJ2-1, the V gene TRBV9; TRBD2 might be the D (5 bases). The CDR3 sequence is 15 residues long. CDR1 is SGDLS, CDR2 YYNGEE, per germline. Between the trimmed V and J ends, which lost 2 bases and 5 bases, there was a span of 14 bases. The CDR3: CASSVGRYGHNEQFF. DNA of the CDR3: TGTGCCAGCAGCGTTGGGAGATACGGCCACAATGAGCAGTTCTTC. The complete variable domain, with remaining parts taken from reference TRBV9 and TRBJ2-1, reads DSGVTQTPKHLITATGQRVTLRCSPRSGDLSVYWYQQSLDQGLQFLIQYYNGEERAKGNILERFSAQQFPDLHSELNLSSLELGDSALYFCASSVGRYGHNEQFFGPGTRLTVL.

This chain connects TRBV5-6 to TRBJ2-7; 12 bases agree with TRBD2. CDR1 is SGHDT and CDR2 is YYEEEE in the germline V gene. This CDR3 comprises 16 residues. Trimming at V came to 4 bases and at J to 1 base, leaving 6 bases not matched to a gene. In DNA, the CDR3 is TGTGCCAGCAGCCCCGGACTAGCGGGGTTGTCCTACGAGCAGTACTTC. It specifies CASSPGLAGLSYEQYF. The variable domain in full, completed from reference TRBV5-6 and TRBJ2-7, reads DAGVTQSPTHLIKTRGQQVTLRCSPKSGHDTVSWYQQALGQGPQFIFQYYEEEERQRGNFPDRFSGHQFPNYSSELNVNALLLGDSALYLCASSPGLAGLSYEQYFGPGTRLTVT.

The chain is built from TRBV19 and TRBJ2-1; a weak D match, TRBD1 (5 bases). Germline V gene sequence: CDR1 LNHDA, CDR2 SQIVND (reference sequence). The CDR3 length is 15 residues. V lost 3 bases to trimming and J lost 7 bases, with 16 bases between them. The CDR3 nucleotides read TGTGCCAGTAGTATGGGGCCCCCCGGGCAGAATGAGCAGTTCTTC. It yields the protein CASSMGPPGQNEQFF.

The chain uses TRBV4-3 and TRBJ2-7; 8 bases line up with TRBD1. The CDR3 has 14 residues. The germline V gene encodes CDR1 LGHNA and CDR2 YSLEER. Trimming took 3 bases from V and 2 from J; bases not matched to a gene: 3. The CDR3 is CASSQDRVAYEQYF. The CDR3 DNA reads TGCGCCAGCAGCCAGGACAGGGTAGCCTACGAGCAGTACTTC.

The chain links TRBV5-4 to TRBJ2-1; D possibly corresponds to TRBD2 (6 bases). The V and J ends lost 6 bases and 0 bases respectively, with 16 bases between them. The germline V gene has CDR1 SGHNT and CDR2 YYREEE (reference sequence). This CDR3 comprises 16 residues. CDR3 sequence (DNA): TGTGCCAGCACCCAAGACCCTAGCGCCTCCTACAATGAGCAGTTCTTC. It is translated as CASTQDPSASYNEQFF.

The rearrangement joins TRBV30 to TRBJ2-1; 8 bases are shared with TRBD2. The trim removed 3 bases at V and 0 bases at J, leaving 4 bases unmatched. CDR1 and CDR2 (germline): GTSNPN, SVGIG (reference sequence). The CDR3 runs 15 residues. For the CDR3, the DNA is TGTGCCTGGAGGCCCGGGACTAGCTCCTACAATGAGCAGTTCTTC. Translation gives CAWRPGTSSYNEQFF. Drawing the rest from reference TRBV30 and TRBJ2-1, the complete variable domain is SQTIHQWPATLVQPVGSPLSLECTVEGTSNPNLYWYRQAAGRGLQLLFYSVGIGQISSEVPQNLSASRPQDRQFILSSKKLLLSDSGFYLCAWRPGTSSYNEQFFGPGTRLTVL.

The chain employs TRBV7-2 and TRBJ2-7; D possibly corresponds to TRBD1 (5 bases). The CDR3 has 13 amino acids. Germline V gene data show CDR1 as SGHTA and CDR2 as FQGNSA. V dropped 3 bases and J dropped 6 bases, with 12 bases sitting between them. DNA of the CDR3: TGTGCCAGCAGCTTTCCCCCAGGGATCGAGCAGTACTTC. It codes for CASSFPPGIEQYF.

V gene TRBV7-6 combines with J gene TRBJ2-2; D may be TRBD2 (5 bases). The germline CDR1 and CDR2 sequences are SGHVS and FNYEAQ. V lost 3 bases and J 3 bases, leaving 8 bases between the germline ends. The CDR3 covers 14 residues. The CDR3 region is CASSFSGDTGELFF. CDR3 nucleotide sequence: TGTGCCAGCAGCTTTTCCGGGGACACCGGGGAGCTGTTTTTT.

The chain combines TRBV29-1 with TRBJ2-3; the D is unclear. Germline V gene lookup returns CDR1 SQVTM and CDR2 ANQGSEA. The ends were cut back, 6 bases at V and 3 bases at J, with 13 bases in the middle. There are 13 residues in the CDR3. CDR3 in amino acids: CSVTPLATDTQYF. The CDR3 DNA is TGCAGCGTGACCCCCTTGGCGACAGATACGCAGTATTTT.

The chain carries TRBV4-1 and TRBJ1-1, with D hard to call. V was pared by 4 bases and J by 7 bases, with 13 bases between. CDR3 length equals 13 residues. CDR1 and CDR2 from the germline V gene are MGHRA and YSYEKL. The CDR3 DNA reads TGCGCCAGCAGCCCCCACAATGGGATTGAAGCTTTCTTT. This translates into CASSPHNGIEAFF.

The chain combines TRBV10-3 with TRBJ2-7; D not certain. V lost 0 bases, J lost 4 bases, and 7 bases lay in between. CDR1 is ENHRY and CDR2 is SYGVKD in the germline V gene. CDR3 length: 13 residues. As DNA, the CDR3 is TGTGCCATCAGTGAGTCGATGTCTTACGAGCAGTACTTC. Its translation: CAISESMSYEQYF.

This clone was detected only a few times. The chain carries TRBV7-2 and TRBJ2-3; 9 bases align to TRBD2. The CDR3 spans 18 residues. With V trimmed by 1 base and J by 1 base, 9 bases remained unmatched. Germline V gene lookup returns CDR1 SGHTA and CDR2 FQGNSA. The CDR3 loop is CASSLVPRGGGGTDTQYF. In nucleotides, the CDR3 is TGTGCCAGCAGCTTAGTCCCGCGGGGGGGCGGAGGCACAGATACGCAGTATTTT.

The CDR3 is CASSYGGGVPETQYF. CDR3 nucleotides: TGTGCCAGCAGTTATGGCGGGGGGGTTCCCGAGACCCAGTACTTC. The chain uses TRBV27 and TRBJ2-5, with 9 bases fitting TRBD2. V was pared by 4 bases and J by 5 bases, with 8 bases of the junction left unmatched. This CDR3 spans 15 amino acids. CDR1 and CDR2 (germline): MNHEY, SMNVEV (reference sequence).

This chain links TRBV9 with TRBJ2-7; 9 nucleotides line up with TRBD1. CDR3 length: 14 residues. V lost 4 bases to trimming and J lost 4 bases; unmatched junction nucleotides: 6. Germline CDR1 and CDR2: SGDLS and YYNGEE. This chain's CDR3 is CASSPGTGQYEQYF. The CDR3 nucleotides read TGTGCCAGCAGCCCGGGGACAGGGCAATACGAGCAGTACTTC.

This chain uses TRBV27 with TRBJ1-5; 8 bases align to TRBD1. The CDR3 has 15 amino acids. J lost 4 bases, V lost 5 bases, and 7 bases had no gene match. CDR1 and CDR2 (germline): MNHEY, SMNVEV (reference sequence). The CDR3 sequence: CASSVQGGANQPQHF. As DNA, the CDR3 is TGTGCCAGCAGTGTACAGGGGGGGGCGAATCAGCCCCAGCATTTT.